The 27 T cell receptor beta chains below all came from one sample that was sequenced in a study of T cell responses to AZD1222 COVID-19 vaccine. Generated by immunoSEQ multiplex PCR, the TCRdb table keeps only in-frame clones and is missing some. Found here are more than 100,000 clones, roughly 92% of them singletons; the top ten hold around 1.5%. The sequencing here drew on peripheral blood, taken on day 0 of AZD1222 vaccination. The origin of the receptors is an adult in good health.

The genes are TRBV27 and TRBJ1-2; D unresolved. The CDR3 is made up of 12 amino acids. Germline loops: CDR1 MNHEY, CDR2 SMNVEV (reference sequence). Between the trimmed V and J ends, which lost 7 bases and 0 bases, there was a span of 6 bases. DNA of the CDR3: TGTGCCAGCACAATAGCTAACTATGGCTACACCTTC. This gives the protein CASTIANYGYTF.

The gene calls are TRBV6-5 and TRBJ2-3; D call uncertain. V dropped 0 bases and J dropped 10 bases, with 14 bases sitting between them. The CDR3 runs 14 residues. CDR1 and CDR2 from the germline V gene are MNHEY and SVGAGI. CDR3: CASSYSKGPEPQYF. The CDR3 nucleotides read TGTGCCAGCAGTTACTCGAAAGGCCCAGAGCCGCAGTATTTT.

CDR3 nucleotide sequence: TGTGCCAGCAGCTCGACCCCAGATACGCAGTATTTT. Translating gives CASSSTPDTQYF. V usage is TRBV28 and J usage is TRBJ2-3; D remains ambiguous. From germline, CDR1 is MDHEN and CDR2 SYDVKM. With 6 bases removed from V and 4 bases from J, the gap between germline ends came to 8 bases. There are 12 residues in the CDR3.

CDR3 residues: CASSVGVWGISGNTIYF. DNA for the CDR3: TGTGCCAGCAGCGTAGGGGTCTGGGGAATCTCTGGAAACACCATATATTTT. The rearrangement uses TRBV9 and TRBJ1-3; D gene unclear. The CDR3 length is 17 residues. V was trimmed by 0 bases and J by 0 bases, leaving 13 bases between them. Germline V gene sequence: CDR1 SGDLS, CDR2 YYNGEE.

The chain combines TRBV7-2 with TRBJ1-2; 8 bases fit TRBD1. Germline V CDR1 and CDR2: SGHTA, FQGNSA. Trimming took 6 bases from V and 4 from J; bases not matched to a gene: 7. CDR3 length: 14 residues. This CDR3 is CASSPQGAVYGYTF. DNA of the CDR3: TGTGCCAGCAGTCCCCAGGGGGCGGTCTATGGCTACACCTTC.

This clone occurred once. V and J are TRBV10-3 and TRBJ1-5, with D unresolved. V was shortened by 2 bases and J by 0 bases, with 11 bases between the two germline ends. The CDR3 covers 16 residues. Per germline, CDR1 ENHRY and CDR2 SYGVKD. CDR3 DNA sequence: TGTGCCATCAGTGAGAGGGTCAGCGGTAGCAATCAGCCCCAGCATTTT. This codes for CAISERVSGSNQPQHF.

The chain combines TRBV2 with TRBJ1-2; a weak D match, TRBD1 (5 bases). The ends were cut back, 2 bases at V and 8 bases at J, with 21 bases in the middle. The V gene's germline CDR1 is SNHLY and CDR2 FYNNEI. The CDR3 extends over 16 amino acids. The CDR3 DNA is TGTGCCAGCAGTGAACTAGACTTTGACAGTTTTATAGGCTACACCTTC. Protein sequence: CASSELDFDSFIGYTF.

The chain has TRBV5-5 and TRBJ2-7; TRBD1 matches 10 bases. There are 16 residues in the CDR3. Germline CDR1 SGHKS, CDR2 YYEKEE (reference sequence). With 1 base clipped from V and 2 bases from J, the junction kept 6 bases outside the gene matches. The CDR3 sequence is CASSLLPGQGTYEQYV. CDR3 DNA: TGTGCCAGCAGCTTGCTTCCGGGACAGGGGACCTACGAGCAGTACGTC.

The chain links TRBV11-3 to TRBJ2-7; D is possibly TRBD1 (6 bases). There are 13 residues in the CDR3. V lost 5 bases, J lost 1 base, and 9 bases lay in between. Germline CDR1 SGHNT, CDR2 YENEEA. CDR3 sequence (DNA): TGTGCCAGCAGCCCGGGACAATCCTACGAGCAGTACGTC. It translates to CASSPGQSYEQYV.

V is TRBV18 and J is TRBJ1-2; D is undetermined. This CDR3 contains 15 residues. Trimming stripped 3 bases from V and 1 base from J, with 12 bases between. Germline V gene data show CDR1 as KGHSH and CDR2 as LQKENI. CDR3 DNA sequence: TGTGCCAGCTCACCCCTACAGCCAATTAACTATGGCTACACCTTC. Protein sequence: CASSPLQPINYGYTF.

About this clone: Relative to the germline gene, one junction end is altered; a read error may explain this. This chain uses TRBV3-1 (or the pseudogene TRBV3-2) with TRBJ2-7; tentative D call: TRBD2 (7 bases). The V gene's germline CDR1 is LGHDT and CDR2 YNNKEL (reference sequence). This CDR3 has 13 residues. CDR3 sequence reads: CASTSKGGYGQYF. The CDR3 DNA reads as TGTGCCAGCACTTCAAAGGGGGGGTACGGGCAGTACTTC.

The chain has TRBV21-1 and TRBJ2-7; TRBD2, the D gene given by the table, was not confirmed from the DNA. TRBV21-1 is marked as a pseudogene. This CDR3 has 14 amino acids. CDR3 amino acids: CASITRSGSGEQYV. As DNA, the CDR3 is TGTGCCAGCATCACTCGTAGCGGGAGTGGCGAGCAGTACGTC.

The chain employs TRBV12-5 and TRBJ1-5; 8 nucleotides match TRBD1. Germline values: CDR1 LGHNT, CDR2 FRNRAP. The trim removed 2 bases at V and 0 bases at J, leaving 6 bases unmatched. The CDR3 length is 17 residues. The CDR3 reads CASGLSWTGNSNQPQHF. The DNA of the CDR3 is TGTGCTAGTGGTTTGTCCTGGACAGGGAATAGCAATCAGCCCCAGCATTTT.

CDR3 DNA sequence: TGTGCCAGCTCACCGGACCAGTTGAACACTGAAGCTTTCTTT. Amino acid sequence: CASSPDQLNTEAFF. The chain carries TRBV18 and TRBJ1-1; no firm D call. From germline, CDR1 is KGHSH and CDR2 LQKENI. Deletions cut 3 bases from V and 0 bases from J, with 8 bases between. There are 14 residues in the CDR3. Based on the CDR3 plus reference TRBV18 and TRBJ1-1, the full variable domain is NAGVMQNPRHLVRRRGQEARLRCSPMKGHSHVYWYRQLPEEGLKFMVYLQKENIIDESGMPKERFSAEFPKEGPSILRIQQVVRGDSAAYFCASSPDQLNTEAFFGQGTRLTVV.

CDR3 in DNA: TGCGCCAGCAGTCATGATAATGAAAAACTGTTTTTT. Encoded protein: CASSHDNEKLFF. V and J are TRBV23-1 and TRBJ1-4; D is ambiguous. TRBV23-1 is classed as an ORF, of uncertain function. The V gene lost 3 bases and the J gene lost 4 bases, with 3 bases spanning the gap. The CDR3 is made up of 12 amino acids.

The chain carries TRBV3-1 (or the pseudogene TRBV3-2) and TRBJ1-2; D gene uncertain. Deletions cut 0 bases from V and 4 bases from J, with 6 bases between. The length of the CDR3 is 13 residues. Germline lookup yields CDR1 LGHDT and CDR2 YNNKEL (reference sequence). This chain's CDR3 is CASSQEEIYGYTF. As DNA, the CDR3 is TGTGCCAGCAGCCAAGAAGAAATCTATGGCTACACCTTC.

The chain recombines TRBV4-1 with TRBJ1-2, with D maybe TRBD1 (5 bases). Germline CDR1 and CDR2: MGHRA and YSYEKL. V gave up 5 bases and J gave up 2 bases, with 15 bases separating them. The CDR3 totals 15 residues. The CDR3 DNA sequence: TGCGCCAGCAGCACCCTCCCGACAGAGAACTATGGCTACACCTTC. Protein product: CASSTLPTENYGYTF.

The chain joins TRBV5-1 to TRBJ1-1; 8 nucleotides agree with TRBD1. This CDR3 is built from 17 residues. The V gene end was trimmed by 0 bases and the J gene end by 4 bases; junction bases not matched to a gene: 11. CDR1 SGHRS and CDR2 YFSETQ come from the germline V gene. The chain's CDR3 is CASSLAPRQGAGTEAFF. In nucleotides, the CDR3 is TGCGCCAGCAGCTTGGCTCCGAGGCAGGGGGCGGGCACTGAAGCTTTCTTT.

CDR3 in amino acids: CASSTENYGYTF. The CDR3 DNA follows: TGTGCCAGCAGTACAGAGAACTATGGCTACACCTTC. The chain carries TRBV5-4 and TRBJ1-2; D is ambiguous. Germline assignment: CDR1 SGHNT and CDR2 YYREEE (reference sequence). The germline V and J ends were trimmed by 5 bases and 2 bases, with 7 bases remaining between them. The CDR3 covers 12 residues.

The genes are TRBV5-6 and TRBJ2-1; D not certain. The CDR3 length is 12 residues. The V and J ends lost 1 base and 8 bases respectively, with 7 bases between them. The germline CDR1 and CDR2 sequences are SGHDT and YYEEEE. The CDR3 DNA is TGTGCCAGCAGCTTGTCTGGGTATGAGCAGTTCTTC. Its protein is CASSLSGYEQFF.

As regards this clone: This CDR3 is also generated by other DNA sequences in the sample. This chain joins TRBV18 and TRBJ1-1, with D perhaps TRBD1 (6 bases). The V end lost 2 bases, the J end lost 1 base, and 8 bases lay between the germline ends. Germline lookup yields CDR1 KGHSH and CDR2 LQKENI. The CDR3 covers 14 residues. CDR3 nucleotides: TGTGCCAGCTCACCAACGACAGGGAACACTGAAGCTTTCTTT. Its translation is CASSPTTGNTEAFF. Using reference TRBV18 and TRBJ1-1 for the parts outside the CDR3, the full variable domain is NAGVMQNPRHLVRRRGQEARLRCSPMKGHSHVYWYRQLPEEGLKFMVYLQKENIIDESGMPKERFSAEFPKEGPSILRIQQVVRGDSAAYFCASSPTTGNTEAFFGQGTRLTVV.

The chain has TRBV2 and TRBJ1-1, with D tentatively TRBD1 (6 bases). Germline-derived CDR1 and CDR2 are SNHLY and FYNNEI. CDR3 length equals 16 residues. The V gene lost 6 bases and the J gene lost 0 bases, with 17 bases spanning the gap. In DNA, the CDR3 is TGTGCCAGCAGCGCTTCAGGGACACTCATGAACACTGAAGCTTTCTTT. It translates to CASSASGTLMNTEAFF.

Written as DNA, the CDR3 is TGTGCCAGCAGCATTCGCGGGGGGGGGAATAATGAGCAGTTCTTC. As protein: CASSIRGGGNNEQFF. V is TRBV11-3 and J is TRBJ2-1; 9 bases line up with TRBD2. Trimming at V came to 5 bases and at J to 7 bases, leaving 9 bases not matched to a gene. Germline values: CDR1 SGHNT, CDR2 YENEEA. The CDR3 extends over 15 amino acids.

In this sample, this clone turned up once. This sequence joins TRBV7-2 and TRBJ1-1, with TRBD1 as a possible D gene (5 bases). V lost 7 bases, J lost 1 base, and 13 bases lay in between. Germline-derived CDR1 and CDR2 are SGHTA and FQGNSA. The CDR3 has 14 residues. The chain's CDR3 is CASKPTGGNTEAFF. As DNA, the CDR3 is TGTGCCAGCAAACCAACGGGGGGGAACACTGAAGCTTTCTTT.

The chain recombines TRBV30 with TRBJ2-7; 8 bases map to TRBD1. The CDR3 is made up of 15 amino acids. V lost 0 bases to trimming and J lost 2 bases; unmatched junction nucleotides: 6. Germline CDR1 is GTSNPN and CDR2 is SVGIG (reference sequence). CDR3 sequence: CAWSVGQGAAYEQYF. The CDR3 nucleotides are TGTGCCTGGAGTGTCGGGCAGGGGGCAGCCTACGAGCAGTACTTC.

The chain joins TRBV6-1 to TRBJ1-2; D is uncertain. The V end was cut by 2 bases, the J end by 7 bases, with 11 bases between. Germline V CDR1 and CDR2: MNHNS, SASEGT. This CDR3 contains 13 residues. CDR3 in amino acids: CASSETDGVGYTF. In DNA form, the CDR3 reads TGTGCCAGCAGTGAAACGGACGGGGTTGGCTACACCTTC.

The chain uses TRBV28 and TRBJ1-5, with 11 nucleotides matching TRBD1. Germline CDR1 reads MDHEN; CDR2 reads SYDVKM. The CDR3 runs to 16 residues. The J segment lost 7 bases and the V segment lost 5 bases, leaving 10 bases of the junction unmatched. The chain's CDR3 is CASSAPGQGDHQPQHF. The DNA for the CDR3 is TGTGCCAGCAGTGCTCCGGGACAGGGGGACCACCAGCCCCAGCATTTT.